Listed below are T cell receptor beta chains from one sample, sequenced in a study of beta chain features in type 1 diabetes. Some clones are missing from TCRdb's copy, which holds only in-frame ones; the method was immunoSEQ multiplex PCR. The sample records hundreds of thousands of clones, more than 13% being singletons. Specimen: naive CD4+ T cells from blood. Receptors were obtained from a man aged 18 to 30 with type 1 diabetes. Each CDR3 is given with its conserved first and last residue. The D gene is left open where the match is weak. Rows give clone size only sometimes, using once, few, many, or a class for an expanded clone.

. TRBJ1-1 few TRBV6-1 TGTGCCAGCAACAGGGACCCTGGTTGGAGTGAAGCTTTCTTT CASNRDPGWSEAFF
. TRBJ2-3 few TRBV7-2 TGTGCCAGCAGCTTGAAAAGGCGGGGCAGCACAGATACGCAGTATTTT CASSLKRRGSTDTQYF
. TRBJ2-5 . TRBV15 TGTGCCACCAGCAGAGATCAGCACACCCAAGAGACCCAGTACTTC CATSRDQHTQETQYF
. TRBJ2-3 many TRBV7-9 TGTGCCAGCAGCACTACTAGCACAGATACGCAGTATTTT CASSTTSTDTQYF
. TRBJ1-1 . TRBV14 TGTGCCAGCAGCCAAGCGGGAGGATTCCACGTAATAAGGTCTAGGGCTTTCTTT CASSQAGGFHVIRSRAFF
. TRBJ1-1 few TRBV4-1 TGCGCCAGCAGCCAAGGCCTGGGAGCTTTCTTT CASSQGLGAFF
. TRBJ2-5 . TRBV27 TGTGCCAGCAGTTACAAGCGGGGTGGGGGGCTGGAGACCCAGTACTTC CASSYKRGGGLETQYF
. TRBJ1-2 . TRBV10-3 TGTGCCATCAGTGAGTCGAAGGACGACTATGGCTACACCTTC CAISESKDDYGYTF
. TRBJ1-5 few TRBV6-6 TGTGCCAGCAGTCGCCCGGGGCGGGGCAATCAGCCCCAGCATTTT CASSRPGRGNQPQHF
. TRBJ1-2 . TRBV29-1 TGCAGCGTTGAAGTTCCCCTCTATGGCTACACCTTC CSVEVPLYGYTF
. TRBJ2-3 few TRBV9 TGTGCCAGCAGCCTCAGCACAGATACGCAGTATTTT CASSLSTDTQYF
. TRBJ1-2 few TRBV7-9 TGTGCCAGCACCCACGACGGAACTATGGCCTACACCTTC CASTHDGTMAYTF
. TRBJ1-3 . TRBV29-1 TGCAGCGTTCAGCTTTCTGGAAACACCATATATTTT CSVQLSGNTIYF